This is a list of T cell receptor beta chains from one sample in a study of T cell repertoires in cytomegalovirus infection. Via MiXCR, TCRdb re-called the reads, giving one row per CDR3 protein. In the table there are more than 95,000 distinct CDR3 sequences, over 30% of which are singletons. Their specific antigens are unknown. Here the sequenced sample was CD8+ T cells from cultured PBMCs, taken from culture after CMV antigen stimulation. The receptors stem from a human donor in good health (CMV status not recorded). Some clones in this sample may be carry-over from other donors' samples. CDR3s include the opening cysteine and the closing phenylalanine or tryptophan. The order of the fields is CDR3 length, J gene, V gene, CDR3 protein.

cdr3_length: 16; j_call: TRBJ2-7; v_call: TRBV7-9; cdr3_aa: CASSDFDLTATYEQYF
cdr3_length: 15; j_call: TRBJ2-7; v_call: TRBV9; cdr3_aa: CASSAEGDHSYEQYF
cdr3_length: 15; j_call: TRBJ2-1; v_call: TRBV7-9; cdr3_aa: CASSGGTSGLIEQFF
cdr3_length: 13; j_call: TRBJ1-5; v_call: TRBV5-1; cdr3_aa: CASSLTSDQPQHF
cdr3_length: 17; j_call: TRBJ2-5; v_call: TRBV7-9; cdr3_aa: CASSPERQGSWQETQYF
cdr3_length: 17; j_call: TRBJ2-2; v_call: TRBV7-6; cdr3_aa: CASSPLAGGRNTGELFF
cdr3_length: 16; j_call: TRBJ1-2; v_call: TRBV6-1; cdr3_aa: CASRKRWGAYDYGYTF
cdr3_length: 16; j_call: TRBJ2-1; v_call: TRBV19; cdr3_aa: CASSIGSGLPYNEQFF
cdr3_length: 15; j_call: TRBJ2-1; v_call: TRBV4-1; cdr3_aa: CASSKSQGGLNEQFF
cdr3_length: 12; j_call: TRBJ1-2; v_call: TRBV28; cdr3_aa: CASRSGGYGYTF
cdr3_length: 14; j_call: TRBJ2-1; v_call: TRBV11-3; cdr3_aa: CASSSGAGSGEQFF
cdr3_length: 16; j_call: TRBJ2-1; v_call: TRBV6-8; cdr3_aa: CASSYAPGQIYNEQFF
cdr3_length: 13; j_call: TRBJ2-7; v_call: TRBV13; cdr3_aa: CASSFGQGSEQYF
cdr3_length: 15; j_call: TRBJ2-1; v_call: TRBV4-1; cdr3_aa: CASSQASGVYNEQFF
cdr3_length: 20; j_call: TRBJ1-1; v_call: TRBV4-1; cdr3_aa: CASSQEVGTGAIRGYTEAFF
cdr3_length: 14; j_call: TRBJ1-1; v_call: TRBV6-6; cdr3_aa: CAIRTGAMNTEAFF
cdr3_length: 11; j_call: TRBJ1-2; v_call: TRBV7-2; cdr3_aa: CASDTPRGYTF